This T cell receptor (beta chain) appears in the sequencing data of a study of CD8+CD57+ T cells in acquired aplastic anemia. In the study overall: Roughly 3.2 ug was the average amount of DNA from sorted CD4+ and CD8+ cells. Study-wide points: With respect to CD8+ Simpson's diversity, patients and controls did not differ significantly.

This clonotype was counted once. What it binds is not known. This CDR3 spans 15 amino acids. V was pared by 2 bases and J by 2 bases, with 4 bases of the junction left unmatched. CDR1 and CDR2 from the germline V gene are SNHLY and FYNNEI. Profiling that covered TCR beta VDJ and CDR3 relied on genomic DNA as its template. TCRdb independently ran MiXCR on the reads; one entry per CDR3 protein. In the table there are 200,000 or so distinct CDR3 sequences, 64% of which are singletons. Sequenced material: sorted CD4+, CD8+, or CD8+CD57+ T cells (not recorded which) from PBMCs. The V call is TRBV2, the J call TRBJ2-5, with 8 bases fitting TRBD2. This TCR came from a human donor with severe aplastic anemia or a healthy control (not recorded which). The CDR3 sequence: CASSEQLAAQETQYF. CDR3 nucleotides: TGTGCCAGCAGTGAACAACTAGCGGCACAAGAGACCCAGTACTTC.